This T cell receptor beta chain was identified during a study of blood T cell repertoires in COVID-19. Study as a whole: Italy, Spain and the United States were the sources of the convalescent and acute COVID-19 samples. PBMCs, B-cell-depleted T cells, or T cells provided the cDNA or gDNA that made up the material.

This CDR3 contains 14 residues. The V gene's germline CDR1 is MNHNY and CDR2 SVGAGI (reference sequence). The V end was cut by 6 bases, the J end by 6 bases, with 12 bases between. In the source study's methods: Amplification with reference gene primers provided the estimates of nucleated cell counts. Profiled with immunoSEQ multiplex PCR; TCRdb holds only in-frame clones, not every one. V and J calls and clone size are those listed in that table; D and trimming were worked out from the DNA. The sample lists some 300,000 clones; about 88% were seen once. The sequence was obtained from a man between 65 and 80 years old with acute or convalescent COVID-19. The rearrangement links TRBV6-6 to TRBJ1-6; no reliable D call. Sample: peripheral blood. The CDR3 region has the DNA TGTGCCAGCAGGATGGAGTCGGGTAATTCACCCCTCCACTTT. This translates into CASRMESGNSPLHF.